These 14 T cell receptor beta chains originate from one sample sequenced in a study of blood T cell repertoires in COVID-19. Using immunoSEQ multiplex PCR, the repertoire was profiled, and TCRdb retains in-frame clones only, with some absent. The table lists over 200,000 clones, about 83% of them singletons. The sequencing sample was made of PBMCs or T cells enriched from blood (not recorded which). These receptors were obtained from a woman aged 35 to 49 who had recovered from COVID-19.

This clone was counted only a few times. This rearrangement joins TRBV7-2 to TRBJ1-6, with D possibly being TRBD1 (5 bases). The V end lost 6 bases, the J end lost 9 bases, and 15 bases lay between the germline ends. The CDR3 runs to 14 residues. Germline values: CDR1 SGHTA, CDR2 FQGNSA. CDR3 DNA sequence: TGTGCCAGCAGGCCGGGACGGGAGAGTTCACCCCTCCACTTT. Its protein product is CASRPGRESSPLHF.

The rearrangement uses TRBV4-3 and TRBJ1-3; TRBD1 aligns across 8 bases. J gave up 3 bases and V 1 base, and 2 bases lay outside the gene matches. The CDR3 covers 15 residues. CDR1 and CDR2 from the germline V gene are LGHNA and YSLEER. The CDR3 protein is CASSQGQGIGNTIYF. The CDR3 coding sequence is TGCGCCAGCAGCCAAGGACAGGGGATTGGAAACACCATATATTTT.

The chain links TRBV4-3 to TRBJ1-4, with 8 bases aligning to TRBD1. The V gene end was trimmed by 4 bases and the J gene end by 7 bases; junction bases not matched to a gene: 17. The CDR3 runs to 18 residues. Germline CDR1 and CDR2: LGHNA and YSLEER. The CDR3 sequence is CASSLQLGQGFDGEKLFF. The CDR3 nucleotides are TGCGCCAGCAGCCTACAACTAGGACAGGGATTCGATGGTGAAAAACTGTTTTTT.

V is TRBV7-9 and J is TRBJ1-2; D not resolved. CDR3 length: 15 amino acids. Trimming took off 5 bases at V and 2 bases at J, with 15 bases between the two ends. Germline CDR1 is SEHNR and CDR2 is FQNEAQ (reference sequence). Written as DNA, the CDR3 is TGTGCCAGCAGCCCTTCAAGAGGGAGAAACTATGGCTACACCTTC. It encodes CASSPSRGRNYGYTF.

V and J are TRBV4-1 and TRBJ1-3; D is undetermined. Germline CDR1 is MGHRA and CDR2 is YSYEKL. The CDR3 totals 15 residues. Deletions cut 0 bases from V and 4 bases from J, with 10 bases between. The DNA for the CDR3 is TGCGCCAGCAGCCAAGAGGAGGTATCCGGAAACACCATATATTTT. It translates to CASSQEEVSGNTIYF.

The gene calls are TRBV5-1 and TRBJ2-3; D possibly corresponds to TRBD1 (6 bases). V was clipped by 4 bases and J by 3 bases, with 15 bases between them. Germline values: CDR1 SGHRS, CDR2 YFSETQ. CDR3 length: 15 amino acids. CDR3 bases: TGCGCCAGCAGCCCTCTGGTCAGGGGTACAGATACGCAGTATTTT. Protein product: CASSPLVRGTDTQYF.

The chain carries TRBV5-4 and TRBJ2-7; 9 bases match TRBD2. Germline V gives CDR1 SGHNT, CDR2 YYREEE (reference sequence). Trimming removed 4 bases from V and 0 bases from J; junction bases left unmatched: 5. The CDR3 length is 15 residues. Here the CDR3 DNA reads TGTGCCAGCAGCATACGGACTAGCGACTCCTACGAGCAGTACTTC. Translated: CASSIRTSDSYEQYF.

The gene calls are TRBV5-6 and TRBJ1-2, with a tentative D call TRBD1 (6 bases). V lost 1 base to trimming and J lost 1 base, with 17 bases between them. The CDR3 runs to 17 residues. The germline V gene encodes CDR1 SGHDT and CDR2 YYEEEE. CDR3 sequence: CASSLINPAGVNYGYTF. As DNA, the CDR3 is TGTGCCAGCAGCTTGATCAACCCGGCAGGGGTTAACTATGGCTACACCTTC.

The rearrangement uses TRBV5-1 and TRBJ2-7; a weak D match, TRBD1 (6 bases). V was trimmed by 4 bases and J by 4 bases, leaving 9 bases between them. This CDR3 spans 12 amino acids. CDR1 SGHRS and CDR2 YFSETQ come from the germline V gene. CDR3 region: CASSLQGYEQYF. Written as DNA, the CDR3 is TGCGCCAGCAGCCTACAGGGTTACGAGCAGTACTTC.

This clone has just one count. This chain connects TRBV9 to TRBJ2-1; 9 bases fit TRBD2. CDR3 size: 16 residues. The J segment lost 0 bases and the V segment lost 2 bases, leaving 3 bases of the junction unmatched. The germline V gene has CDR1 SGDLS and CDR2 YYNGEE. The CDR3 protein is CASSVASGNSYNEQFF. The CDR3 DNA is TGTGCCAGCAGCGTGGCTAGCGGGAACTCCTACAATGAGCAGTTCTTC.

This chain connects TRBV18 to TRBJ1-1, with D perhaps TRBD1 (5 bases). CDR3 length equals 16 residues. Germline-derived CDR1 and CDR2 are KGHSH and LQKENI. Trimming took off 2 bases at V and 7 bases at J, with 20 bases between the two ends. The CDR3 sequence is CASSPGVGGAQGEAFF. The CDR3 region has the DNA TGTGCCAGCTCACCAGGTGTGGGCGGAGCCCAGGGTGAAGCTTTCTTT.

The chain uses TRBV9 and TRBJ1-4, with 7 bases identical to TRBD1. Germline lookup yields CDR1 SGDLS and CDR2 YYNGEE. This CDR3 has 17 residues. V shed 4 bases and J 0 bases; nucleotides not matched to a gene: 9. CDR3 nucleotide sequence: TGTGCCAGCAGCAGACAGGGCCCATTTGCAACTAATGAAAAACTGTTTTTT. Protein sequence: CASSRQGPFATNEKLFF.

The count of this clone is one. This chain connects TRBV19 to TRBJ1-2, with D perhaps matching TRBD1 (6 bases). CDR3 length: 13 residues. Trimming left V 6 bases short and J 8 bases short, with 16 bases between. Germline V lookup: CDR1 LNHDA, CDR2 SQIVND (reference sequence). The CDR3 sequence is CASSFRGTEGYTF. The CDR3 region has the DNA TGTGCCAGTAGCTTCAGGGGAACGGAGGGCTACACCTTC. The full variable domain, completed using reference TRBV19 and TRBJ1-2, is DGGITQSPKYLFRKEGQNVTLSCEQNLNHDAMYWYRQDPGQGLRLIYYSQIVNDFQKGDIAEGYSVSREKKESFPLTVTSAQKNPTAFYLCASSFRGTEGYTFGSGTRLTVV.

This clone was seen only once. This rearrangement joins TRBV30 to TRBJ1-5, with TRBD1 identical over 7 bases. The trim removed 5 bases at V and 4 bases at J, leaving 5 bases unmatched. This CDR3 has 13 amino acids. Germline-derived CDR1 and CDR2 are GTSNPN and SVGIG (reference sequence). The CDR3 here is CAWGRQGNQPQHF. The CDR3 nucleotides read TGTGCCTGGGGGAGACAGGGTAATCAGCCCCAGCATTTT.